The clone carrying this T cell receptor beta chain was seen a handful of times. Authors' analysis steps: Amplified reference gene primers provided the basis for estimating nucleated cell counts. Method: immunoSEQ multiplex PCR; TCRdb's copy keeps in-frame clones and lacks some. That table gives V, J and clone size, and the DNA gave D and trimming. The sample lists tens of thousands of clones, 65% to 90% occurring once. The data stem from a study of blood T cell repertoires in COVID-19. Study information: COVID-19 samples collected from the United States, Italy and Spain covered acute and convalescent phases. Nucleic acid was either cDNA or gDNA, and it came from T cells, B-cell-depleted T cells, or PBMCs.

Germline V gene data show CDR1 as SNHLY and CDR2 as FYNNEI. CDR3 length: 15 amino acids. V lost 9 bases and J lost 0; bases outside the gene matches: 7. The TCR comes from a man at least 80 years old with acute or convalescent COVID-19. What was sequenced was peripheral blood. The chain couples TRBV2 to TRBJ1-1; 10 nucleotides match TRBD1. CDR3 coding DNA: TGTGCCAGTCGCCGGGACAGGGGTTTGAACACTGAAGCTTTCTTT. Its translation is CASRRDRGLNTEAFF.